Listed here are 3 T cell receptor beta chains from one sample, sequenced in a study of early T cells in non-severe SARS-CoV-2 infection. TCRdb re-derived calls from the 5' RACE reads in MiXCR, one entry per CDR3 protein. Here the sample spans under 45,000 distinct CDR3 sequences, 5.4% being singletons. This sample comprised whole blood, obtained at baseline. These receptors were collected from an adult who was a healthcare worker with PCR-confirmed SARS-CoV-2 infection or an uninfected control (not recorded which).

This clonotype came up many times. The rearrangement links TRBV24-1 to TRBJ2-3, with 9 bases matching TRBD2. There are 15 residues in the CDR3. Trimming at V came to 4 bases and at J to 0 bases, leaving 1 base not matched to a gene. The V gene's germline CDR1 is KGHDR and CDR2 SFDVKD. CDR3 sequence: CATSELAGSTDTQYF. The CDR3 coding sequence is TGTGCCACCAGTGAGCTAGCGGGGAGCACAGATACGCAGTATTTT.

This clonotype was observed at least ten times. V gene TRBV20-1 combines with J gene TRBJ2-1; D might be TRBD2 (6 bases). The length of the CDR3 is 15 residues. V was pared by 0 bases and J by 8 bases, with 17 bases between. Germline V CDR1 and CDR2: DFQATT, SNEGSKA (reference sequence). CDR3 amino acids: CSARDLREELYEQFF. In DNA, the CDR3 is TGCAGTGCTAGAGATCTGAGGGAGGAACTCTATGAGCAGTTCTTC.

This clonotype was counted ten times or more. This chain connects TRBV3-1 to TRBJ2-3; 11 bases map to TRBD2. With 4 bases clipped from V and 4 bases from J, the junction kept 4 bases outside the gene matches. Germline assignment: CDR1 LGHDT and CDR2 YNNKEL (reference sequence). The CDR3 extends over 15 amino acids. The CDR3, as DNA: TGTGCCAGCAGCCGGACTAGCGGGTTGGCAGATACGCAGTATTTT. It specifies CASSRTSGLADTQYF.